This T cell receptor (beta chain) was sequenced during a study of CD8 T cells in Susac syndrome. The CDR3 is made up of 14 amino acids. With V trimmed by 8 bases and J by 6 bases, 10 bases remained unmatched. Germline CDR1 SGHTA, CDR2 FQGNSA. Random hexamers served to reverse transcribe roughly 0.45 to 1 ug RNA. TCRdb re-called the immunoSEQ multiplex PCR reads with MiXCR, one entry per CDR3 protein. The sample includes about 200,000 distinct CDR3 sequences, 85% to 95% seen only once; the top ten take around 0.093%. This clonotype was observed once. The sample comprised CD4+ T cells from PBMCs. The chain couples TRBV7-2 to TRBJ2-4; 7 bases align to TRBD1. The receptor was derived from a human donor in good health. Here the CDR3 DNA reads TGTGCCAGCCTAGACAGGGTGGGATCAAACATTCAGTACTTC. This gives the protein CASLDRVGSNIQYF. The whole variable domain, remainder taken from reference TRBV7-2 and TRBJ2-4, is GAGVSQSPSNKVTEKGKDVELRCDPISGHTALYWYRQSLGQGLEFLIYFQGNSAPDKSGLPSDRFSAERTGGSVSTLTIQRTQQEDSAVYLCASLDRVGSNIQYFGAGTRLSVL.